This TCR beta chain emerged from a study of OX40 agonist ivuxolimab in advanced cancers. Study-wide findings and caveats: Expanded clones belonging to CD8+ T cells outnumbered, on average, those of CD4+.

A remark on this clone: What it binds is unknown.

Method: immunoSEQ multiplex PCR; TCRdb's copy keeps in-frame clones and lacks some. The sample shows around 83,000 clones, more than 80% of them seen only once. The CDR3 extends over 16 amino acids. Germline V gene data show CDR1 as MNHEY and CDR2 as SMNVEV (reference sequence). V dropped 0 bases and J dropped 1 base, with 10 bases sitting between them. The sequence was obtained from an adult with an advanced solid tumor such as melanoma, head and neck, liver or kidney cancer. The specimen comprised CD4+ or CD8+ T cells sorted from blood, sampled in a trial of the OX40 agonist ivuxolimab. V is TRBV27 and J is TRBJ1-3; possibly TRBD1 for D (6 bases). The CDR3 coding sequence is TGTGCCAGCAGTTTATCAAGGCAGGGGTCTGGAAACACCATATATTTT. This sequence encodes CASSLSRQGSGNTIYF.